The rows below give T cell receptor beta chains drawn from one sample of a study of T cell repertoires in aging, cancer and after chemotherapy. TCRdb reprocessed the multiplex PCR reads via MiXCR and lists one record per CDR3 protein. The repertoire holds 1,500 to 2,000 distinct CDR3 sequences, with roughly 23% as singletons. The sequencing input was blood. The receptors stem from a human donor with a blood cancer. CDR3s include the opening cysteine and the closing phenylalanine or tryptophan. D genes are given only for firm matches. Size values are once, few and many counts, or a class for expanded clones, and some rows have none.

size,D,V,CDR3
once,.,TRBV2,CASSEKEGAKNIQYF
few,.,TRBV7-9,CASSFRDSGTGELFF
.,TRBD1,TRBV4-3,CASSQGTGAPGGELFF
medium-sized,.,TRBV27,CASSFRLPPNEQFF
medium-sized,TRBD1,TRBV5-5,CASSSTGLQNSPLHF
medium-sized,.,TRBV12-3/TRBV12-4,CASFHRRLSYNEQFF
.,.,TRBV10-3,CAISYTPQETQYF
medium-sized,.,TRBV5-6,CASKTYYNEQFF
.,.,TRBV7-9,CASSLLTPGEYSNQPQHF
.,TRBD1,TRBV6-5,CASTQTGGDEQYF
medium-sized,TRBD1,TRBV18,CASSPNPPGQGEPLHF
large,.,TRBV24-1,CATSDLENGELFF
medium-sized,TRBD1,TRBV19,CASSISSGTGTQPQHF
medium-sized,.,TRBV19,CASSIGQGGIYEQYF
few,.,TRBV12-3/TRBV12-4,CASSLGLSYNSPLHF
few,.,TRBV6-4,CASSEHSMNTEAFF
.,.,TRBV10-3,CAISDRAGEVYGDDTEAFF
medium-sized,.,TRBV6-2/TRBV6-3,CASSYERAAWNEQFF
.,.,TRBV4-3,CASSQIEDSPLHF
.,TRBD1,TRBV5-4,CASSTGTAGGYTF
.,TRBD2,TRBV10-3,CAISPGSGHSFGTDTQYF
medium-sized,.,TRBV6-2/TRBV6-3,CASSVRQDPSYEQYF
.,.,TRBV4-3,CASSQDISNQPQHF